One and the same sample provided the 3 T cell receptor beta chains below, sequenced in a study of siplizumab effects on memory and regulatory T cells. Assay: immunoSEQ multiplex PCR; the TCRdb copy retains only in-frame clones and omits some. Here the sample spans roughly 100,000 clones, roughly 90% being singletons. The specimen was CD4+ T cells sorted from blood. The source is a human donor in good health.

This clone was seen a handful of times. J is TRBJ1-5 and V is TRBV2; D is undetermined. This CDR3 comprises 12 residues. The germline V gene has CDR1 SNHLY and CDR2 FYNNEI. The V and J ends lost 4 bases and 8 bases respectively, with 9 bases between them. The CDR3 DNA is TGTGCCAGCAGTGCGACACTGGAGCCCCAGCATTTT. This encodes CASSATLEPQHF.

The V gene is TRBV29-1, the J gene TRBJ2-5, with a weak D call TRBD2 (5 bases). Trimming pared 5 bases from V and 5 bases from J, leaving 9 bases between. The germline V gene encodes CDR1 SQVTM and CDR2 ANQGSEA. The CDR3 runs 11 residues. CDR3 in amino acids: CSVRGRETQYF. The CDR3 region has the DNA TGCAGCGTTCGAGGGCGGGAGACCCAGTACTTC.

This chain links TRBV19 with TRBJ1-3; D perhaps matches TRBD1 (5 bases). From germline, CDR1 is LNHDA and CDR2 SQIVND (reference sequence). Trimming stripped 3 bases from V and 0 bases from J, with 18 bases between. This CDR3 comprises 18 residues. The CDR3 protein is CASSMGVGEGPSGNTIYF. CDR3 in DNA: TGTGCCAGTAGTATGGGCGTTGGGGAGGGACCCTCTGGAAACACCATATATTTT.